This T cell receptor beta chain was sequenced in a study of cytomegalovirus exposure and HLA in healthy donors. As for the study in general: Drawn from HLA-typed donors, 65 million to 100 million unique TCRs were held in an early data release.

Points from the study as a whole: Roughly uniform depth of sequencing across donors was assumed in presence/absence analyses.

This PCR relied on a set of 60 Vbeta primers and 13 Jbeta primers. Here immunoSEQ multiplex PCR was the method, and the copy in TCRdb shows in-frame clones only, minus some. The sample includes 81,000 or so clones, roughly 75% seen only once; the top ten take around 4.2%. CDR1 and CDR2 (germline): SGHRS, YFSETQ. CDR3 length: 16 amino acids. V lost 0 bases and J lost 1; bases outside the gene matches: 3. On this clone itself: Its target is not known.

Material for sequencing was PBMCs. The chain uses TRBV5-1 and TRBJ2-3, with 9 bases that match TRBD2. The source of this sequence is a man in his 60s in good health and CMV-seronegative. In DNA form, the CDR3 reads TGCGCCAGCAGCTTGGCGGGCGGGGGGGGCACAGATACGCAGTATTTT. Translating it yields CASSLAGGGGTDTQYF.